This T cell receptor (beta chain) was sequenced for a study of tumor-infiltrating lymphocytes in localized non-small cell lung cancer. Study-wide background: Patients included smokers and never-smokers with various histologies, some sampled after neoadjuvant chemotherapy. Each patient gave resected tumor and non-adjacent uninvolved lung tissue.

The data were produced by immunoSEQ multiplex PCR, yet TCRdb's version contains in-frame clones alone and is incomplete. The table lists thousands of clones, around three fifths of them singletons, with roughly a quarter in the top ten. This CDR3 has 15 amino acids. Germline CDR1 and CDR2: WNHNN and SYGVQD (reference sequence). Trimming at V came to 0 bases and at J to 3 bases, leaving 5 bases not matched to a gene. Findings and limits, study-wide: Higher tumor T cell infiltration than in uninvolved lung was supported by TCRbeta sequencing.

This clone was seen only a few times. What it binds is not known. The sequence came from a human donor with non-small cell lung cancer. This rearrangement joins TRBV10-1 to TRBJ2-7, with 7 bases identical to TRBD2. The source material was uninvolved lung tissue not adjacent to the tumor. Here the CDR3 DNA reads TGCGCCAGCAGTGAGTCGAAGCGGACTAGCTACGAGCAGTACTTC. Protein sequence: CASSESKRTSYEQYF.